The 23 T cell receptor beta chains given below trace back to one sample, sequenced in a study of blood T cells in healthy people across ages. Combining a sample-barcoded 5' primer with a J-beta primer mix, a second PCR ran for about 6 to 12 cycles. One entry per CDR3 protein results from TCRdb running MiXCR on the 5' RACE reads. The sample lists over 600,000 distinct CDR3 sequences; just over 55% were seen once. Sequencing was carried out using blood. Receptor source: a man aged 40-55 years in good health.

The table lists this clonotype with a few counts. The chain links TRBV7-2 to TRBJ2-5, with 11 bases aligning to TRBD1. Germline V gene lookup returns CDR1 SGHTA and CDR2 FQGNSA. With 4 bases clipped from V and 5 bases from J, the junction kept 9 bases outside the gene matches. The CDR3 length is 16 residues. DNA of the CDR3: TGTGCCAGCAGCTACATAAGGACAGGGGGCGGGGAGACCCAGTACTTC. It codes for CASSYIRTGGGETQYF.

This clonotype turned up a few times. This sequence joins TRBV6-5 and TRBJ2-5, with 7 bases fitting TRBD2. V lost 5 bases to trimming and J lost 5 bases; unmatched junction nucleotides: 11. From germline, CDR1 is MNHEY and CDR2 SVGAGI. CDR3 length equals 15 residues. The CDR3 loop is CASSGGDPLPETQYF. In DNA form, the CDR3 reads TGTGCCAGCAGTGGGGGGGACCCACTCCCGGAGACCCAGTACTTC.

This clonotype was counted only a few times. The rearrangement links TRBV7-2 to TRBJ1-6; 10 bases fit TRBD1. Germline V gene lookup returns CDR1 SGHTA and CDR2 FQGNSA. With 4 bases clipped from V and 8 bases from J, the junction kept 8 bases outside the gene matches. This CDR3 region has 16 residues. CDR3 region: CASSSNAGQGDSPLHF. CDR3 in DNA: TGTGCCAGCAGCTCTAATGCCGGACAGGGGGATTCACCCCTCCACTTT. The variable domain in full, completed from reference TRBV7-2 and TRBJ1-6, reads GAGVSQSPSNKVTEKGKDVELRCDPISGHTALYWYRQSLGQGLEFLIYFQGNSAPDKSGLPSDRFSAERTGGSVSTLTIQRTQQEDSAVYLCASSSNAGQGDSPLHFGNGTRLTVT.

This chain uses TRBV2 with TRBJ1-6; the match to TRBD1 covers 11 bases. V was clipped by 5 bases and J by 8 bases; unmatched bases: 14. The V gene's germline CDR1 is SNHLY and CDR2 FYNNEI. This CDR3 has 18 residues. The CDR3 DNA reads as TGTGCCAGCAGTTCCGGGACAGGGGGTAGAACCTCAGATTCACCCCTCCACTTT. This encodes CASSSGTGGRTSDSPLHF.

The chain uses TRBV7-3 and TRBJ2-4; the D gene is possibly TRBD2 (7 bases). The CDR3 totals 18 residues. Between the trimmed V and J ends, which lost 1 base and 0 bases, there was a span of 16 bases. Germline-derived CDR1 and CDR2 are SGHTA and FQGTGA. Written as DNA, the CDR3 is TGTGCCAGCAGCTTAAGTCGGGGGGACACGGTAGCCAAAAACATTCAGTACTTC. It is translated as CASSLSRGDTVAKNIQYF.

This clonotype was detected a few times. In DNA, the CDR3 is TGCGCCAGCAGCTTAGTCTCCGGGACAGGGGTAACCTACGAGCAGTACTTC. Translated, it gives CASSLVSGTGVTYEQYF. This chain links TRBV5-1 with TRBJ2-7; 10 bases match TRBD1. With 2 bases clipped from V and 2 bases from J, the junction kept 10 bases outside the gene matches. The germline V gene has CDR1 SGHRS and CDR2 YFSETQ. The CDR3 is 17 residues long.

The V call is TRBV27, the J call TRBJ2-3, with 13 bases matching TRBD2. V trimming: 5 bases; J trimming: 0 bases; junction bases outside the gene matches: 11. CDR1 is MNHEY, CDR2 SMNVEV, per germline (reference sequence). The CDR3 totals 19 residues. In DNA, the CDR3 is TGTGCCAGCAGTCCCGGAACTAGCGGGAGGGCCATGAGCACAGATACGCAGTATTTT. Translated, it gives CASSPGTSGRAMSTDTQYF.

In nucleotides, the CDR3 is TGTGCCAGCAGCTTAACTCAGCGGGGCACAGATACGCAGTATTTT. Translation gives CASSLTQRGTDTQYF. The chain has TRBV7-3 and TRBJ2-3; a weak D match, TRBD2 (6 bases). In germline, CDR1 is SGHTA, CDR2 FQGTGA. With 0 bases removed from V and 1 base from J, the gap between germline ends came to 8 bases. CDR3 size: 15 residues. Variable domain in full (rest from reference TRBV7-3 and TRBJ2-3): GAGVSQTPSNKVTEKGKYVELRCDPISGHTALYWYRQSLGQGPEFLIYFQGTGAADDSGLPNDRFFAVRPEGSVSTLKIQRTERGDSAVYLCASSLTQRGTDTQYFGPGTRLTVL.

The J gene is TRBJ2-3, the V gene TRBV10-3; perhaps TRBD1 as D (5 bases). The CDR3 consists of 16 residues. From germline, CDR1 is ENHRY and CDR2 SYGVKD. V was clipped by 0 bases and J by 2 bases, with 12 bases between them. CDR3 DNA sequence: TGTGCCATCAGTGAGTCAGGTGGGGCCGACACAGATACGCAGTATTTT. This gives the protein CAISESGGADTDTQYF.

This clonotype occurred a few times. The chain has TRBV6-6 and TRBJ2-5; D is unclear. From germline, CDR1 is MNHNY and CDR2 SVGAGI (reference sequence). Trimming removed 2 bases from V and 4 bases from J, with 8 bases in between. The CDR3 length is 13 residues. CDR3 nucleotide sequence: TGTGCCAGCAGTTACCCCGAAGGAGAGACCCAGTACTTC. Protein: CASSYPEGETQYF.

This clonotype was counted only a few times. The gene calls are TRBV6-2 or TRBV6-3 and TRBJ2-7; D is uncertain. The germline V gene encodes CDR1 MNHEY and CDR2 SVGEGT. The V end lost 0 bases, the J end lost 2 bases, and 11 bases lay between the germline ends. CDR3 length equals 15 residues. The CDR3 reads CASSYSPDTTYEQYF. CDR3 sequence (DNA): TGTGCCAGCAGTTACTCTCCAGACACCACCTACGAGCAGTACTTC.

This chain uses TRBV7-2 with TRBJ2-7; D may be TRBD2 (6 bases). Deletions cut 1 base from V and 3 bases from J, with 19 bases between. Per the germline V gene, CDR1 is SGHTA and CDR2 is FQGNSA. The CDR3 runs to 17 residues. CDR3 region: CASSLGRAGLMGYEQYF. Here the CDR3 DNA reads TGTGCCAGCAGCTTAGGACGAGCGGGCCTAATGGGCTACGAGCAGTACTTC.

The chain uses TRBV6-5 and TRBJ2-5; possibly TRBD2 for D (6 bases). The CDR3 has 15 amino acids. Trimming took 6 bases from V and 2 from J, leaving 16 bases between them. Germline-derived CDR1 and CDR2 are MNHEY and SVGAGI. As DNA, the CDR3 is TGTGCCAGCAGCCCCGCGGGACTCAAGCAAGAGACCCAGTACTTC. Translating gives CASSPAGLKQETQYF.

The V and J genes are TRBV7-2 and TRBJ2-5; tentatively, D is TRBD2 (6 bases). Trimming left V 5 bases short and J 11 bases short, with 30 bases between. The CDR3 has 17 amino acids. Germline V lookup: CDR1 SGHTA, CDR2 FQGNSA. Written as DNA, the CDR3 is TGTGCCAGCAGCCCGGGCCGTCTCTCCAAGGGCGGCCTAGCGCAGTACTTC. Translating it yields CASSPGRLSKGGLAQYF.

This clonotype was seen a few times. The chain employs TRBV3-1 and TRBJ2-3, with 7 bases that match TRBD1. The germline CDR1 and CDR2 sequences are LGHDT and YNNKEL (reference sequence). V was clipped by 2 bases and J by 1 base; unmatched bases: 6. The CDR3 runs to 16 residues. The CDR3 protein is CASSQSRGGGTDTQYF. Here the CDR3 DNA reads TGTGCCAGCAGCCAAAGTAGAGGGGGCGGCACAGATACGCAGTATTTT.

This chain uses TRBV20-1 with TRBJ2-7; 9 bases match TRBD1. The V gene end was trimmed by 3 bases and the J gene end by 5 bases; junction bases not matched to a gene: 5. CDR3 length: 13 residues. From germline, CDR1 is DFQATT and CDR2 SNEGSKA (reference sequence). The CDR3 is CSASRDRENEQYF. CDR3 bases: TGCAGTGCTAGTAGGGACAGGGAAAACGAGCAGTACTTC.

This rearrangement joins TRBV28 to TRBJ1-1; D is possibly TRBD1 (6 bases). V lost 1 base and J 3 bases, leaving 9 bases between the germline ends. This CDR3 has 14 amino acids. CDR1 is MDHEN, CDR2 SYDVKM, per germline. The chain's CDR3 is CASSLLGGHTEAFF. The CDR3 nucleotides are TGTGCCAGCAGTTTATTAGGGGGGCACACTGAAGCTTTCTTT.

The rearrangement joins TRBV24-1 to TRBJ2-7, with 12 bases that match TRBD2. The closer fit of TRBJ2-5 to the DNA end suggests the J call may be wrong. The CDR3 has 15 amino acids. Germline V lookup: CDR1 KGHDR, CDR2 SFDVKD. CDR3 region: CATSDFGLAGETQYF. DNA of the CDR3: TGTGCCACCAGTGATTTTGGACTAGCGGGGGAGACCCAGTACTTC.

This chain joins TRBV2 and TRBJ2-5; tentative D call: TRBD2 (6 bases). Trimming cost V 5 bases and J 1 base, with 14 bases left between them. The germline gives CDR1 SNHLY, CDR2 FYNNEI. CDR3 length equals 15 residues. The CDR3 reads CASSYTKTSQETQYF. The CDR3 region has the DNA TGTGCCAGCAGTTACACTAAGACTAGCCAAGAGACCCAGTACTTC.

The chain recombines TRBV12-3 or TRBV12-4 with TRBJ2-3; D remains unclear. V was clipped by 4 bases and J by 4 bases, with 12 bases between them. This CDR3 is built from 14 residues. CDR3 nucleotide sequence: TGTGCCAGCAGTTACGATGGGTGGGCAGATACGCAGTATTTT. Its translation: CASSYDGWADTQYF.

This clonotype came up a few times. This rearrangement joins TRBV20-1 to TRBJ2-3; the match to TRBD1 covers 7 bases. V gave up 5 bases and J gave up 5 bases; unmatched junction bases: 13. This CDR3 region has 15 residues. Germline V gene lookup returns CDR1 DFQATT and CDR2 SNEGSKA (reference sequence). In DNA, the CDR3 is TGCAGTGCTGAGACAGGGCAGGGTTTCGGAGATACGCAGTATTTT. This translates into CSAETGQGFGDTQYF.

This chain uses TRBV15 with TRBJ1-2; D perhaps matches TRBD1 (6 bases). V was pared by 0 bases and J by 4 bases, with 9 bases between. CDR1 and CDR2 from the germline V gene are LNHNV and YYDKDF (reference sequence). The CDR3 spans 14 residues. The CDR3 sequence is CATSRDQGPYGYTF. The CDR3 nucleotides are TGTGCCACCAGCAGAGACCAGGGGCCCTATGGCTACACCTTC.

Comment on this clonotype: One junction end disagrees with the germline gene, perhaps due to a read error. The chain is built from TRBV4-1 and TRBJ2-7, with a possible D match to TRBD1 (5 bases). Germline V gives CDR1 MGHRA, CDR2 YSYEKL. The CDR3 runs 14 residues. CDR3: CAGSQVADNYEQYF. The CDR3 coding sequence is TGCGCCGGCAGCCAAGTTGCGGACAACTACGAGCAGTACTTC.